The next 17 T cell receptor beta chains were all read from a single sample in a study of identical twins. Each CDR3 protein gets one entry after TCRdb re-called the 5' RACE reads with MiXCR. The sample records 520,000 or so distinct CDR3 sequences, about 20% being singletons. Separately, the same data were catalogued under a study of T cells expressing NK-cell markers.

Sequencing was carried out using CD4+ T cells sorted from blood. The origin of the receptors is a woman under 30 in good health.

This chain connects TRBV5-5 to TRBJ1-4; 12 positions match TRBD1. Trimming took 5 bases from V and 8 from J; bases not matched to a gene: 7. The CDR3 has 15 amino acids. The germline V gene encodes CDR1 SGHKS and CDR2 YYEKEE (reference sequence). The CDR3 is CASRRAGTGGEKLFF. Here the CDR3 DNA reads TGTGCCAGCAGACGAGCCGGGACAGGGGGCGAAAAACTGTTTTTT. Looking up the rest from reference TRBV5-5 and TRBJ1-4 gives the full variable domain: DAGVTQSPTHLIKTRGQQVTLRCSPISGHKSVSWYQQVLGQGPQFIFQYYEKEERGRGNFPDRFSARQFPNYSSELNVNALLLGDSALYLCASRRAGTGGEKLFFGSGTQLSVL.

V and J are TRBV7-2 and TRBJ2-3; D not resolved. From germline, CDR1 is SGHTA and CDR2 FQGNSA. The V and J ends lost 5 bases and 1 base respectively, with 10 bases between them. This CDR3 contains 14 residues. CDR3 coding DNA: TGTGCCAGCAGCACCCCCGGAGGCACAGATACGCAGTATTTT. The encoded protein is CASSTPGGTDTQYF.

For the CDR3, the DNA is TGTGCCAGCAGTTATGCCGGTCTAGCGGGGCTCACAGATACGCAGTATTTT. Residues: CASSYAGLAGLTDTQYF. V is TRBV6-5 and J is TRBJ2-3, with 9 bases identical to TRBD2. There are 17 residues in the CDR3. The germline CDR1 and CDR2 sequences are MNHEY and SVGAGI. V shed 3 bases and J 2 bases; nucleotides not matched to a gene: 9.

V and J are TRBV6-5 and TRBJ2-6, with D unclear. CDR1 is MNHEY and CDR2 is SVGAGI in the germline V gene. Trimming shortened V by 4 bases and J by 0 bases, and 7 bases separated the two germline ends. The CDR3 covers 15 residues. CDR3: CASSSTRSGANVLTF. The DNA for the CDR3 is TGTGCCAGCAGTTCGACTCGCTCTGGGGCCAACGTCCTGACTTTC.

The rearrangement links TRBV5-1 to TRBJ2-7; 12 bases are a match to TRBD2. V dropped 5 bases and J dropped 2; count of bases not matched to a gene: 11. Germline lookup yields CDR1 SGHRS and CDR2 YFSETQ. This CDR3 is 17 amino acids long. CDR3 DNA sequence: TGCGCCAGCAGGCGTTCGGGACTAGCGGGCCAACCCTACGAGCAGTACTTC. Translating it yields CASRRSGLAGQPYEQYF.

This clonotype has more than one count but fewer than ten. The gene calls are TRBV12-3 or TRBV12-4 and TRBJ2-1, with 16 bases fitting TRBD2. Trimming took 4 bases from V and 0 from J; bases not matched to a gene: 6. CDR3 length: 19 amino acids. CDR3 residues: CASSSPGLAGGSSYNEQFF. The CDR3 region has the DNA TGTGCCAGCAGTTCCCCGGGACTAGCGGGGGGGAGCTCCTACAATGAGCAGTTCTTC.

This chain links TRBV4-2 with TRBJ2-7; D is unresolved. CDR3 length: 14 residues. Trimming removed 0 bases from V and 0 bases from J, with 6 bases in between. CDR1 and CDR2 (germline): LGHNA, YNFKEQ. CDR3: CASSQDESSYEQYF. In DNA form, the CDR3 reads TGTGCCAGCAGCCAAGACGAGAGCTCCTACGAGCAGTACTTC.

This clonotype has a count of ten or more. V and J are TRBV12-3 or TRBV12-4 and TRBJ1-5; D not resolved. Trimming took off 3 bases at V and 3 bases at J, with 12 bases between the two ends. There are 15 residues in the CDR3. CDR3 amino acids: CASSLGQVFNQPQHF. CDR3 nucleotide sequence: TGTGCCAGCAGTTTGGGCCAGGTTTTCAATCAGCCCCAGCATTTT.

This clonotype was detected a few times. This chain connects TRBV5-1 to TRBJ2-1; 8 bases agree with TRBD2. The V and J ends lost 1 base and 0 bases, in that order; junction bases with no gene match: 3. This CDR3 spans 16 amino acids. Germline CDR1 reads SGHRS; CDR2 reads YFSETQ. The CDR3, as DNA: TGCGCCAGCAGCTTGAGCGGGGGTCCCTCCTACAATGAGCAGTTCTTC. Translating gives CASSLSGGPSYNEQFF. The variable domain in full, with the rest retrieved from reference TRBV5-1 and TRBJ2-1, is KAGVTQTPRYLIKTRGQQVTLSCSPISGHRSVSWYQQTPGQGLQFLFEYFSETQRNKGNFPGRFSGRQFSNSRSEMNVSTLELGDSALYLCASSLSGGPSYNEQFFGPGTRLTVL.

The rearrangement links TRBV20-1 to TRBJ2-3; no firm D call. The germline V gene encodes CDR1 DFQATT and CDR2 SNEGSKA (reference sequence). The CDR3 loop spans 15 amino acids. The ends were cut back, 0 bases at V and 0 bases at J, with 10 bases in the middle. CDR3 protein: CSARDGHLSTDTQYF. The DNA of the CDR3 is TGCAGTGCTAGAGATGGTCACTTAAGCACAGATACGCAGTATTTT.

This clonotype came up a few times. The rearrangement joins TRBV12-3 or TRBV12-4 to TRBJ2-7, with 9 bases lining up with TRBD2. After removal of 1 base from V and 3 bases from J, the junction contained 1 base not matched to a gene. The CDR3 is made up of 14 amino acids. The CDR3 coding sequence is TGTGCCAGCAGTTTAGGTAGCGGGAGCTACGAGCAGTACTTC. This sequence encodes CASSLGSGSYEQYF.

This clonotype was seen only a few times. The chain employs TRBV5-1 and TRBJ2-6; D gene ambiguous. V lost 5 bases to trimming and J lost 0 bases, with 6 bases between them. CDR1 is SGHRS and CDR2 is YFSETQ in the germline V gene. The CDR3 spans 14 residues. Written as DNA, the CDR3 is TGCGCCAGCAGATTGAGCTCTGGGGCCAACGTCCTGACTTTC. The encoded protein is CASRLSSGANVLTF. The full variable domain, with the rest looked up from reference TRBV5-1 and TRBJ2-6, is KAGVTQTPRYLIKTRGQQVTLSCSPISGHRSVSWYQQTPGQGLQFLFEYFSETQRNKGNFPGRFSGRQFSNSRSEMNVSTLELGDSALYLCASRLSSGANVLTFGAGSRLTVL.

The CDR3 region is CASSSIAGRYEQFF. The CDR3 bases are TGTGCCAGCAGCTCGATAGCGGGAAGGTACGAGCAGTTCTTC. This chain uses TRBV11-2 with TRBJ2-1; 8 bases line up with TRBD2. CDR1 SGHAT and CDR2 FQNNGV come from the germline V gene. This CDR3 spans 14 amino acids. The junction had 9 bases not matched to a gene; V was cut back by 4 bases and J by 10 bases.

This clonotype appeared many times. The chain uses TRBV12-3 or TRBV12-4 and TRBJ2-2; TRBD2 aligns across 9 bases. Trimming took 1 base from V and 4 from J; bases not matched to a gene: 4. The CDR3 runs to 16 residues. CDR3 DNA sequence: TGTGCCAGCAGTTTAGGACTAGCGGTAATCACCGGGGAGCTGTTTTTT. Its translation: CASSLGLAVITGELFF.

The rearrangement links TRBV20-1 to TRBJ2-7, with D possibly being TRBD1 (7 bases). The CDR3 sequence is 13 residues long. CDR1 and CDR2 from the germline V gene are DFQATT and SNEGSKA (reference sequence). V gave up 6 bases and J gave up 2 bases, with 14 bases separating them. This CDR3 reads CSARDSVTYEQYF. The DNA for the CDR3 is TGCAGTGCGCGGGACAGCGTAACCTACGAGCAGTACTTC.

This sequence joins TRBV20-1 and TRBJ2-7; D is unresolved. This CDR3 contains 11 residues. The germline V gene has CDR1 DFQATT and CDR2 SNEGSKA (reference sequence). The V end lost 4 bases, the J end lost 5 bases, and 9 bases lay between the germline ends. CDR3 sequence (DNA): TGCAGTGCTACGACGTCCCACGAGCAGTACTTC. Amino acid sequence: CSATTSHEQYF.

This sequence joins TRBV6-4 and TRBJ2-3; 10 nucleotides align to TRBD2. The CDR3 consists of 16 residues. Trimming removed 6 bases from V and 0 bases from J; junction bases left unmatched: 6. The germline V gene has CDR1 MRHNA and CDR2 SNTAGT. CDR3 in DNA: TGTGCCAGCAGAGCTAGCGGGAGCACTAGCACAGATACGCAGTATTTT. As protein: CASRASGSTSTDTQYF.